A single sample gave rise to the 29 T cell receptor beta chains below, sequenced in a study of T-cell memory formation after mild COVID-19. Each CDR3 protein is one row after TCRdb ran MiXCR on the 5' RACE reads. The repertoire holds more than 80,000 distinct CDR3 sequences, with 15% to 20% as singletons. Sequenced: PBMCs or a T cell subset sorted from them (not recorded which). All receptors derive from an adult woman who had mild COVID-19 (a few samples of this study predate the infection). Cell type and time point are not known.

This clonotype showed up many times. This rearrangement joins TRBV5-6 to TRBJ1-1; D is unresolved. The CDR3 is made up of 16 amino acids. The germline CDR1 and CDR2 sequences are SGHDT and YYEEEE. Trimming left V 2 bases short and J 1 base short, with 15 bases between. The CDR3 loop reads CASSFSRGRRNTEAFF. CDR3 coding DNA: TGTGCCAGCAGCTTCAGTCGGGGAAGGCGGAACACTGAAGCTTTCTTT.

The rearrangement joins TRBV2 to TRBJ2-7, with D possibly matching TRBD2 (5 bases). Germline CDR1 SNHLY, CDR2 FYNNEI. The CDR3 is 13 residues long. V was pared by 2 bases and J by 7 bases, with 12 bases between. The CDR3 bases are TGTGCCAGCAGTGAATGGCGGGCAGAGGAGCAGTACTTC. Translated, it gives CASSEWRAEEQYF.

This sequence joins TRBV12-3 or TRBV12-4 and TRBJ2-1; maybe TRBD2 (5 bases). This CDR3 comprises 13 residues. The germline V and J ends were trimmed by 1 base and 8 bases, with 9 bases remaining between them. The CDR3 is CASSLGFGDEQFF. CDR3 in DNA: TGTGCCAGCAGTTTAGGTTTCGGGGATGAGCAGTTCTTC.

This clonotype occurred a few times. V is TRBV3-1 and J is TRBJ1-3; no firm D call. Trimming took off 6 bases at V and 3 bases at J, with 15 bases between the two ends. The CDR3 sequence is 15 residues long. Looked up from germline, CDR1 is LGHDT and CDR2 is YNNKEL (reference sequence). The CDR3 DNA sequence: TGTGCCAGCAGTCTGACCCCTGGGGATGGAAACACCATATATTTT. Amino acid sequence: CASSLTPGDGNTIYF.

J is TRBJ2-2 and V is TRBV5-6, with no clear D. Germline CDR1 is SGHDT and CDR2 is YYEEEE. The CDR3 is 15 residues long. V was cut by 1 base and J by 6 bases, with 13 bases left in between. As DNA, the CDR3 is TGTGCCAGCAGCTTGTTCAGAGGACCGCCCGGGGAGCTGTTTTTT. Its protein product is CASSLFRGPPGELFF.

The chain couples TRBV29-1 to TRBJ2-7; perhaps TRBD1 as D (5 bases). Germline lookup yields CDR1 SQVTM and CDR2 ANQGSEA. The CDR3 covers 12 residues. V was clipped by 0 bases and J by 2 bases, with 5 bases between them. CDR3 residues: CSVEEGPYEQYF. For the CDR3, the DNA is TGCAGCGTTGAAGAGGGGCCCTACGAGCAGTACTTC.

This clonotype was detected only a few times. The rearrangement links TRBV20-1 to TRBJ2-2; 8 bases fit TRBD1. V shed 1 base, J shed 1 base, and the junction held 8 bases outside the gene matches. This CDR3 has 17 residues. In germline, CDR1 is DFQATT, CDR2 SNEGSKA (reference sequence). The CDR3 loop reads CSARVLTDRENTGELFF. CDR3 DNA sequence: TGCAGTGCTAGAGTCCTTACGGACAGGGAGAACACCGGGGAGCTGTTTTTT.

This clonotype was seen a handful of times. The genes are TRBV20-1 and TRBJ2-7, with TRBD2 matching 11 bases. With 3 bases clipped from V and 6 bases from J, the junction kept 7 bases outside the gene matches. Germline CDR1 DFQATT, CDR2 SNEGSKA (reference sequence). The CDR3 runs 14 residues. The CDR3 DNA sequence: TGCAGTGCTAGTGTAGCGGGAGGGCCGGGCGAGCAGTACTTC. This encodes CSASVAGGPGEQYF.

The rearrangement links TRBV9 to TRBJ1-2, with D perhaps TRBD1 (5 bases). Per the germline V gene, CDR1 is SGDLS and CDR2 is YYNGEE. The V gene lost 0 bases and the J gene lost 8 bases, with 11 bases spanning the gap. This CDR3 spans 13 amino acids. Here the CDR3 reads CASSVGHGDGYTF. CDR3 nucleotide sequence: TGTGCCAGCAGCGTAGGCCATGGGGACGGCTACACCTTC.

The chain joins TRBV28 to TRBJ2-5, with 9 bases matching TRBD2. V dropped 4 bases and J dropped 0; count of bases not matched to a gene: 3. The CDR3 loop spans 15 amino acids. Germline CDR1 MDHEN, CDR2 SYDVKM. CDR3 DNA sequence: TGTGCCAGCAGTTCTGGACTAGCGAACCAAGAGACCCAGTACTTC. This gives the protein CASSSGLANQETQYF. Together with reference TRBV28 and TRBJ2-5, the CDR3 gives the full variable domain: DVKVTQSSRYLVKRTGEKVFLECVQDMDHENMFWYRQDPGLGLRLIYFSYDVKMKEKGDIPEGYSVSREKKERFSLILESASTNQTSMYLCASSSGLANQETQYFGPGTRLLVL.

This clonotype was observed a few times. The genes are TRBV24-1 and TRBJ1-1, with 9 nucleotides matching TRBD1. This CDR3 region has 16 residues. Germline V CDR1 and CDR2: KGHDR, SFDVKD. The V and J ends lost 0 bases and 6 bases, in that order; junction bases with no gene match: 7. In DNA form, the CDR3 reads TGTGCCACCAGTGATTTGGGGACAGGGATAAAATCTGAAGCTTTCTTT. It translates to CATSDLGTGIKSEAFF.

V gene TRBV12-3 or TRBV12-4 combines with J gene TRBJ2-1; 10 bases agree with TRBD2. The CDR3 extends over 17 amino acids. V dropped 0 bases and J dropped 3; count of bases not matched to a gene: 5. The DNA of the CDR3 is TGTGCCAGCAGTTTAGCGCCGGGACTAGCGAGCTACAATGAGCAGTTCTTC. This gives the protein CASSLAPGLASYNEQFF.

The CDR3: CASSQEIGRPYEQYF. The CDR3 coding sequence is TGCGCCAGCAGCCAAGAGATTGGTCGCCCCTACGAGCAGTACTTC. The V and J genes are TRBV4-1 and TRBJ2-7; unclear D gene. Between the trimmed V and J ends, which lost 0 bases and 2 bases, there was a span of 11 bases. Germline CDR1 is MGHRA and CDR2 is YSYEKL. The CDR3 spans 15 residues.

This clonotype appeared a few times. This rearrangement joins TRBV7-9 to TRBJ2-1, with TRBD2 identical over 15 bases. Germline CDR1 reads SEHNR; CDR2 reads FQNEAQ (reference sequence). This CDR3 is built from 16 residues. Losses at the gene ends were 4 bases for V and 7 bases for J; bases not matched to a gene: 5. The CDR3, as DNA: TGTGCCAGCAGCTCGGGACTAGCGGGGGGCCTTAATGAGCAGTTCTTC. It specifies CASSSGLAGGLNEQFF.

This clonotype has more than one count but fewer than ten. The chain links TRBV11-2 to TRBJ2-7; D is possibly TRBD1 (7 bases). Germline CDR1 reads SGHAT; CDR2 reads FQNNGV. This CDR3 has 14 amino acids. V lost 0 bases and J 4 bases, leaving 10 bases between the germline ends. CDR3 sequence reads: CASSLDSGGYEQYF. The CDR3 DNA reads TGTGCCAGCAGCTTAGATTCAGGGGGGTACGAGCAGTACTTC.

The chain combines TRBV19 with TRBJ1-1, with D unresolved. The CDR3 has 11 residues. CDR1 and CDR2 (germline): LNHDA, SQIVND (reference sequence). Here the CDR3 DNA reads TGTAGCCTAGACCAGAAAACTGAAGCTTTCTTT. This sequence encodes CSLDQKTEAFF.

This clonotype showed up just a few times. The chain carries TRBV19 and TRBJ2-1, with D perhaps matching TRBD2 (6 bases). CDR3 length: 16 amino acids. Germline V gene sequence: CDR1 LNHDA, CDR2 SQIVND (reference sequence). Trimming took 5 bases from V and 2 from J, leaving 16 bases between them. The CDR3 region has the DNA TGTGCCAGTAGTGCATACCTAGCGTCTCCCTACAATGAGCAGTTCTTC. This sequence encodes CASSAYLASPYNEQFF.

The table lists this clonotype with a few counts. This chain uses TRBV5-1 with TRBJ1-2; no clear D. Germline CDR1 reads SGHRS; CDR2 reads YFSETQ. The CDR3 totals 14 residues. Trimming left V 4 bases short and J 3 bases short, with 13 bases between. The CDR3 region is CASSPLDVDYGYTF. The DNA for the CDR3 is TGCGCCAGCAGCCCCTTGGATGTGGACTATGGCTACACCTTC. The full variable domain, with the rest looked up from reference TRBV5-1 and TRBJ1-2, is KAGVTQTPRYLIKTRGQQVTLSCSPISGHRSVSWYQQTPGQGLQFLFEYFSETQRNKGNFPGRFSGRQFSNSRSEMNVSTLELGDSALYLCASSPLDVDYGYTFGSGTRLTVV.

This rearrangement joins TRBV19 to TRBJ2-3; D is perhaps TRBD1 (6 bases). This CDR3 has 14 residues. CDR1 and CDR2 from the germline V gene are LNHDA and SQIVND (reference sequence). The V and J ends lost 4 bases and 4 bases respectively, with 12 bases between them. The CDR3 sequence: CASSTWGPADTQYF. CDR3 nucleotide sequence: TGTGCCAGTAGTACTTGGGGGCCAGCAGATACGCAGTATTTT.

The genes are TRBV6-5 and TRBJ1-2; 8 bases align to TRBD1. J was trimmed by 7 bases and V by 2 bases; bases with no gene match: 6. Germline-derived CDR1 and CDR2 are MNHEY and SVGAGI. This CDR3 comprises 14 residues. The CDR3 DNA follows: TGTGCCAGCAGTTACGCCCCAGGGGGCGGTGGCTACACCTTC. Translated, it gives CASSYAPGGGGYTF.

This clonotype was found a few times. The chain has TRBV7-8 and TRBJ2-7, with 10 bases matching TRBD1. Germline V gene lookup returns CDR1 SGHVS and CDR2 FQNEAQ. CDR3 size: 16 residues. V dropped 4 bases and J dropped 2; count of bases not matched to a gene: 8. DNA for the CDR3: TGTGCCAGCAGCTCCGGGCGGGACAGGGGTACCTACGAGCAGTACTTC. Its protein is CASSSGRDRGTYEQYF.

The sample holds a few counts of this clonotype. The chain joins TRBV5-1 to TRBJ1-1; the D gene is possibly TRBD1 (5 bases). From germline, CDR1 is SGHRS and CDR2 YFSETQ. This CDR3 spans 14 amino acids. Trimming cost V 0 bases and J 4 bases, with 10 bases left between them. In DNA, the CDR3 is TGCGCCAGCAGCTTGGCCACCGGGGGCACTGAAGCTTTCTTT. Amino acids: CASSLATGGTEAFF.

This clonotype showed up just a few times. The CDR3 loop reads CASSLVDTEAFF. CDR3 coding DNA: TGTGCCAGCAGCTTGGTGGACACTGAAGCTTTCTTT. This chain uses TRBV7-9 with TRBJ1-1; no clear D. CDR1 and CDR2 (germline): SEHNR, FQNEAQ (reference sequence). CDR3 length equals 12 residues. Deletions cut 3 bases from V and 3 bases from J, with 5 bases between.

This clonotype was observed a handful of times. This sequence joins TRBV20-1 and TRBJ2-7, with 15 bases that match TRBD2. CDR3 length: 16 residues. CDR1 DFQATT and CDR2 SNEGSKA come from the germline V gene (reference sequence). V gave up 1 base and J gave up 2 bases; unmatched junction bases: 3. CDR3 sequence reads: CSARVRTSGRAYEQYF. The CDR3 nucleotides read TGCAGTGCTAGAGTTCGGACTAGCGGGAGGGCCTACGAGCAGTACTTC.

The chain uses TRBV29-1 and TRBJ2-1; 14 bases align to TRBD2. CDR1 is SQVTM and CDR2 is ANQGSEA in the germline V gene. The CDR3 has 13 amino acids. Losses at the gene ends were 6 bases for V and 7 bases for J; bases not matched to a gene: 2. The CDR3 sequence: CSVRTSGRNEQFF. The CDR3 nucleotides are TGCAGCGTCCGGACTAGCGGGAGGAATGAGCAGTTCTTC.

This clonotype was observed a few times. The rearrangement joins TRBV10-3 to TRBJ2-1, with D hard to call. CDR3 length equals 15 residues. V was cut by 1 base and J by 7 bases, with 14 bases left in between. The germline gives CDR1 ENHRY, CDR2 SYGVKD. CDR3 protein: CAISELSIGVNEQFF. The CDR3 coding sequence is TGTGCCATCAGTGAGTTGTCTATTGGGGTTAATGAGCAGTTCTTC.

This clonotype was detected a few times. J is TRBJ2-7 and V is TRBV12-3 or TRBV12-4; TRBD1 or TRBD2 may be the D gene (5 bases each). Between the trimmed V and J ends, which lost 5 bases and 1 base, there was a span of 15 bases. The CDR3 spans 15 residues. CDR3: CASSPSGPYSYEQYF. The CDR3, as DNA: TGTGCCAGCAGTCCCTCGGGACCCTATTCCTACGAGCAGTACTTC.

The chain uses TRBV18 and TRBJ1-4; no clear D. Germline CDR1 and CDR2: KGHSH and LQKENI. The CDR3 totals 15 residues. V was pared by 0 bases and J by 8 bases, with 13 bases between. The CDR3 DNA sequence: TGTGCCAGCTCACCACCGGGTGCGGTGAAGGAAAAACTGTTTTTT. Translated, it gives CASSPPGAVKEKLFF.

The table lists this clonotype with a few counts. This chain joins TRBV7-6 and TRBJ2-5; a weak D match, TRBD2 (5 bases). Trimming removed 1 base at V and 4 bases at J, with 10 bases between. The CDR3 sequence is 14 residues long. Germline loops: CDR1 SGHVS, CDR2 FNYEAQ. CDR3 DNA sequence: TGTGCCAGCAGCTTAGAGCTAGCCGGAGAGACCCAGTACTTC. This translates into CASSLELAGETQYF. The full variable domain, completed using reference TRBV7-6 and TRBJ2-5, is GAGVSQSPRYKVTKRGQDVALRCDPISGHVSLYWYRQALGQGPEFLTYFNYEAQQDKSGLPNDRFSAERPEGSISTLTIQRTEQRDSAMYRCASSLELAGETQYFGPGTRLLVL.